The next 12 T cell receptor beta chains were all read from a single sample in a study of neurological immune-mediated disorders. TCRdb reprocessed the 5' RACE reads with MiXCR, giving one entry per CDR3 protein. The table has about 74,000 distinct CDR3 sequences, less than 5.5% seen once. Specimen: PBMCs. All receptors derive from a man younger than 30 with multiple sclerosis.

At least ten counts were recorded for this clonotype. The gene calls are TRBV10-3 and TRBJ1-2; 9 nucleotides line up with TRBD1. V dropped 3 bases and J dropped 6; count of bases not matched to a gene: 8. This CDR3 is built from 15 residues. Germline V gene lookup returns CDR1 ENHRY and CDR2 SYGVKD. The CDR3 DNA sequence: TGTGCCATCAGTGATAGACAGGGGGTTAAGAATGGCTACACCTTC. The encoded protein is CAISDRQGVKNGYTF.

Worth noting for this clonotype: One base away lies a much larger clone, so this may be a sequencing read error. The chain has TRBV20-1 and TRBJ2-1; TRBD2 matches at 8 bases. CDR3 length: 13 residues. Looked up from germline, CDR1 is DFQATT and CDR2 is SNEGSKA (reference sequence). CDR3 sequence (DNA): TGCGGTGCTCCGGGACTAGTATCTTATGAGCAGTTCTTC. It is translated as CGAPGLVSYEQFF.

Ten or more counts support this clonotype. CDR3 loop: CASSKGQASTNEKLFF. The DNA of the CDR3 is TGCGCCAGCAGTAAGGGACAGGCCTCCACTAATGAAAAACTGTTTTTT. The rearrangement joins TRBV5-1 to TRBJ1-4; TRBD1 matches at 8 bases. CDR1 is SGHRS and CDR2 is YFSETQ in the germline V gene. V dropped 5 bases and J dropped 2; count of bases not matched to a gene: 8. The CDR3 spans 16 residues.

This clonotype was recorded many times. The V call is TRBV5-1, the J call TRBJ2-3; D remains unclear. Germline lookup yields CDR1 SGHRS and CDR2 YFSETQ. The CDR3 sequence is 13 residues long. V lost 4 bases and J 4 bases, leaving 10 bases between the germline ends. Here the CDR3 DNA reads TGCGCCAGCAGCCCGCAGACTCCAGATACGCAGTATTTT. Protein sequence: CASSPQTPDTQYF.

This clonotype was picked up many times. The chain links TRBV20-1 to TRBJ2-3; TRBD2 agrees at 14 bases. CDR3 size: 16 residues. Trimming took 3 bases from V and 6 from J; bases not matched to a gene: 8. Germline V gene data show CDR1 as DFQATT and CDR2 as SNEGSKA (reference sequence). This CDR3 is CSARGLAGVYGDTQYF. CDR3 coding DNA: TGCAGTGCTAGGGGACTAGCGGGAGTGTATGGCGATACGCAGTATTTT.

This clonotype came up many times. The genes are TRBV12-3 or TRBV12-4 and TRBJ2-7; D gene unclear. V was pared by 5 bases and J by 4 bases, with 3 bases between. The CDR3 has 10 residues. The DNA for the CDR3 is TGTGCCAGCAGTAAGTACGAGCAGTACTTC. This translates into CASSKYEQYF.

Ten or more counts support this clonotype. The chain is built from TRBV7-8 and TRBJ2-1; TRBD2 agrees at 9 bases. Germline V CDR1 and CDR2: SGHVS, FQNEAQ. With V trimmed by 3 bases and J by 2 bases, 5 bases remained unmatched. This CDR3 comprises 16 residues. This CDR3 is CASSLWLAGPYNEQFF. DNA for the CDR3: TGTGCCAGCAGCTTGTGGCTAGCGGGGCCCTACAATGAGCAGTTCTTC.

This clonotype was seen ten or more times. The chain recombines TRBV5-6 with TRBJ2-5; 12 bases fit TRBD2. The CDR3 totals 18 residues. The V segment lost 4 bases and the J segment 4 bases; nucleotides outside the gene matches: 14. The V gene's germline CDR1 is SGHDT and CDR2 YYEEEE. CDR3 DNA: TGTGCCAGCAGCCTGCAAAGACTAGCGGGAGTGAGGAGAGAGACCCAGTACTTC. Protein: CASSLQRLAGVRRETQYF.

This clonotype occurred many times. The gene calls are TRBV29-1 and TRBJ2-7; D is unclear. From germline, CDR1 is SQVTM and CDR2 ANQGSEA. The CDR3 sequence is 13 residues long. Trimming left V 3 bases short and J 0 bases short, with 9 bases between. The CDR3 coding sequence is TGCAGCGTTGATTTGGCGGACTCCTACGAGCAGTACTTC. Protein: CSVDLADSYEQYF.

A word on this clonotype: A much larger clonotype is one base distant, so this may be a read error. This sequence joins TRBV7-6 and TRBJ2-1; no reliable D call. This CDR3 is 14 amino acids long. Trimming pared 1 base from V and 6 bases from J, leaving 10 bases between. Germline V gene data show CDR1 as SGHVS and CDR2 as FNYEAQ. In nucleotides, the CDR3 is TGTGCCAGCAGCTTAGAGGAAAGGGTCAATGAGCAGTTCTTC. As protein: CASSLEERVNEQFF.

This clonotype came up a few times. The CDR3 DNA is TGTGCCAGCAGTTACTCGAGCGAGCAGTACTTC. Protein: CASSYSSEQYF. The chain is built from TRBV6-5 and TRBJ2-7; no clear D gene. CDR3 length equals 11 residues. Trimming cost V 0 bases and J 6 bases, with 3 bases left between them. Germline CDR1 MNHEY, CDR2 SVGAGI.

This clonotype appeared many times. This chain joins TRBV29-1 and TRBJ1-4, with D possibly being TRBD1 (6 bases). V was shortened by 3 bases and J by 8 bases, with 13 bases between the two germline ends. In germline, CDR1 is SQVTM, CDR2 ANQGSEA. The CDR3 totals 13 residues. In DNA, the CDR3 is TGCAGCGTTGACCCGGGCCAGGGGGAAAAACTGTTTTTT. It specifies CSVDPGQGEKLFF. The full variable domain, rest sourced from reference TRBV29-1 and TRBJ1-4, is SAVISQKPSRDICQRGTSLTIQCQVDSQVTMMFWYRQQPGQSLTLIATANQGSEATYESGFVIDKFPISRPNLTFSTLTVSNMSPEDSSIYLCSVDPGQGEKLFFGSGTQLSVL.